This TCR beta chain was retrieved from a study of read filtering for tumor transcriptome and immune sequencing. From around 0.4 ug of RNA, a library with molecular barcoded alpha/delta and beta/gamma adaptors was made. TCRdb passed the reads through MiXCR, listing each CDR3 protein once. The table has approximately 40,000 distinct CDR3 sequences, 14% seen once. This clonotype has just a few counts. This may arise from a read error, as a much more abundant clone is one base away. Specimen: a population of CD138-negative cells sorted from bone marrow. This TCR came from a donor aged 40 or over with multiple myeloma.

This CDR3 reads CASRHNEGPSNQPQHF. DNA of the CDR3: TGCGCCAGCAGGCATAATGAGGGGCCGAGCAATCAGCCCCAGCATTTT. The gene calls are TRBV4-3 and TRBJ1-5; D might be TRBD1 (5 bases). The CDR3 runs 16 residues. Trimming pared 6 bases from V and 1 base from J, leaving 16 bases between. CDR1 and CDR2 (germline): LGHNA, YSLEER.